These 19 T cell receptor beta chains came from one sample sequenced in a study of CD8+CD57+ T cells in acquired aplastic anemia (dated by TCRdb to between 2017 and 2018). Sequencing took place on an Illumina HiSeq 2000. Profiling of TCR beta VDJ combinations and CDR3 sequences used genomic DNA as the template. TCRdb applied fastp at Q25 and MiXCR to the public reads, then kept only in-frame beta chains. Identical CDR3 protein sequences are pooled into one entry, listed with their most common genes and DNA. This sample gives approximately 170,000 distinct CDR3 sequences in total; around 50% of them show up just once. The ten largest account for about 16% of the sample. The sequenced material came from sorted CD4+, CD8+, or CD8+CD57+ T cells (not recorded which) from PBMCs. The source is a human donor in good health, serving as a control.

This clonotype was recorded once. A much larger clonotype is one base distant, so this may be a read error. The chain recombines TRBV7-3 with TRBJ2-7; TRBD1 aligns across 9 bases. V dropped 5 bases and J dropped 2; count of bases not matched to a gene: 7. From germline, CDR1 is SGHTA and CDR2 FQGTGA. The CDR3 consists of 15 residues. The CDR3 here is CASSQGWDRAYEQYF. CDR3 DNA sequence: TGTGCCAGCAGCCAAGGGTGGGACAGGGCCTACGAGCAGTACTTC.

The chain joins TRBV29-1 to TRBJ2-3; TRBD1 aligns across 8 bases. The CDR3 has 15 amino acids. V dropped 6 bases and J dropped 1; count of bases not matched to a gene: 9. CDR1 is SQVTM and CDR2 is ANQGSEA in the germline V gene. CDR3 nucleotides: TGCAGCGTCGTCGGGACAGGTGGCGGCACAGATACGCAGTATTTT. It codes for CSVVGTGGGTDTQYF.

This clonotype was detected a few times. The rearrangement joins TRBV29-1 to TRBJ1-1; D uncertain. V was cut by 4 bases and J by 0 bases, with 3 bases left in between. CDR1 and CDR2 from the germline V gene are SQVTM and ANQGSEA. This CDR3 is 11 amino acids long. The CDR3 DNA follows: TGCAGCGTTGTTGTGAACACTGAAGCTTTCTTT. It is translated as CSVVVNTEAFF.

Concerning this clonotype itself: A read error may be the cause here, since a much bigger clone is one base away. CDR3 residues: CASSSGQETDTQHF. The DNA for the CDR3 is TGTGCCAGCAGTTCGGGACAGGAGACAGATACGCAGCATTTT. The chain recombines TRBV28 with TRBJ2-3; TRBD1 matches 8 bases. With the DNA end fitting TRBJ1-5 better, the J assignment may be wrong. The CDR3 length is 14 residues. Germline values: CDR1 MDHEN, CDR2 SYDVKM.

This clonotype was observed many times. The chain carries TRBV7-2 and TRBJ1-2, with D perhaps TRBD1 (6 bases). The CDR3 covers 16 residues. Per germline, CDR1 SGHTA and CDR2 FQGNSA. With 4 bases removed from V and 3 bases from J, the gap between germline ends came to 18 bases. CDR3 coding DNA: TGTGCCAGCAGCTCCGGGGGAGCGGGGGCGTACTATGGCTACACCTTC. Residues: CASSSGGAGAYYGYTF.

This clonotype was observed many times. CDR3 coding DNA: TGCAGCGTTGAAAAAGGTCACAGCAATCAGCCCCAGCATTTT. Protein sequence: CSVEKGHSNQPQHF. The rearrangement joins TRBV29-1 to TRBJ1-5; D gene ambiguous. V lost 2 bases and J 1 base, leaving 9 bases between the germline ends. The CDR3 extends over 14 amino acids. Germline V gene sequence: CDR1 SQVTM, CDR2 ANQGSEA.

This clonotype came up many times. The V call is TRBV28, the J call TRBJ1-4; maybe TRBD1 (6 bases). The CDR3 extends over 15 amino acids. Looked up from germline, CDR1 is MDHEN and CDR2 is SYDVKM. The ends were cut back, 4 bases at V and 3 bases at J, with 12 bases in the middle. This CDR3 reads CASSSSGHPNEKLFF. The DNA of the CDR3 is TGTGCCAGCAGTTCCTCGGGACACCCTAATGAAAAACTGTTTTTT.

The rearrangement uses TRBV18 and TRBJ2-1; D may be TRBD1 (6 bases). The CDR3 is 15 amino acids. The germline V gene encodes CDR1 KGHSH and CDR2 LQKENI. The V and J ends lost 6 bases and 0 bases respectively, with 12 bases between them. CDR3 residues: CASSSQGSSYNEQFF. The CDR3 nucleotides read TGTGCCAGCTCGTCACAGGGTTCCTCCTACAATGAGCAGTTCTTC.

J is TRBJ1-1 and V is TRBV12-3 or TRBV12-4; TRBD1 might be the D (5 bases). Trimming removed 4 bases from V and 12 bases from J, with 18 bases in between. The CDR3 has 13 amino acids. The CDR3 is CASSSDGWGQTFF. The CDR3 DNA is TGTGCCAGCAGTTCCGACGGCTGGGGCCAAACTTTCTTT.

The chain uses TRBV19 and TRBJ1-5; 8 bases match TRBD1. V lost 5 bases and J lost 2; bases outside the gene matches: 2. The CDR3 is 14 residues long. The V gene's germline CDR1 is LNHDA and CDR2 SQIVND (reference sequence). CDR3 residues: CASSSGGRNQPQHF. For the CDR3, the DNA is TGTGCCAGTAGTTCAGGGGGCCGCAATCAGCCCCAGCATTTT.

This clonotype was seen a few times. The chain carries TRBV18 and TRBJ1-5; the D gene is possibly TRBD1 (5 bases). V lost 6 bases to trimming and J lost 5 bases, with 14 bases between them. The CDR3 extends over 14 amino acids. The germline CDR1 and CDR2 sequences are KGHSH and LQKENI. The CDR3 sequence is CASSTMGQDQPQHF. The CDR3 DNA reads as TGTGCCAGCTCTACCATGGGGCAGGATCAGCCCCAGCATTTT.

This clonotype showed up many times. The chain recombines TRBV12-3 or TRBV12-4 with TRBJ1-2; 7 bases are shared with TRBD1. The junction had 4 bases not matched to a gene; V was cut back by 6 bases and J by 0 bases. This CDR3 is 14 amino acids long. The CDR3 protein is CASRTGPPNYGYTF. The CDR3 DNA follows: TGTGCCAGCAGGACAGGGCCTCCTAACTATGGCTACACCTTC.

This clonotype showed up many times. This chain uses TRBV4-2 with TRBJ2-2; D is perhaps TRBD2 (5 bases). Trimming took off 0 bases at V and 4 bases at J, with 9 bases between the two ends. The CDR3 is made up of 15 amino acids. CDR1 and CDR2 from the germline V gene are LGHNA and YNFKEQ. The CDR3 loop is CASSQDASFTGELFF. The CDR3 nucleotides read TGTGCCAGCAGCCAAGACGCTAGCTTCACCGGGGAGCTGTTTTTT.

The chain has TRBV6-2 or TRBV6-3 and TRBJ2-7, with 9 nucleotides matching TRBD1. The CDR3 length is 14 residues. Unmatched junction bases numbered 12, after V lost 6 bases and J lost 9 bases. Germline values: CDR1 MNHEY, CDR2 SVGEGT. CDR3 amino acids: CASSSGTGLAWQYF. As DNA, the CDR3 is TGTGCCAGCAGCTCCGGGACAGGGCTAGCGTGGCAGTACTTC.

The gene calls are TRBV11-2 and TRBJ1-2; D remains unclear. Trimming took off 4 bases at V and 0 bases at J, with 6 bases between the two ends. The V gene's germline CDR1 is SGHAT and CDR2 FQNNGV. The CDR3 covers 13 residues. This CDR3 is CASSSNPNYGYTF. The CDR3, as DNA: TGTGCCAGCAGCTCGAACCCTAACTATGGCTACACCTTC.

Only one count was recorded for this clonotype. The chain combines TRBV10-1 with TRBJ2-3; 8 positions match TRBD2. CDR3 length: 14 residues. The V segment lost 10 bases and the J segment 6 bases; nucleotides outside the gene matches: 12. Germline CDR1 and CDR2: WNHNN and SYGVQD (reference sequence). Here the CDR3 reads CATQLSGGRDTQYF. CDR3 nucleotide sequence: TGCGCCACCCAACTTTCGGGGGGGCGGGATACGCAGTATTTT.

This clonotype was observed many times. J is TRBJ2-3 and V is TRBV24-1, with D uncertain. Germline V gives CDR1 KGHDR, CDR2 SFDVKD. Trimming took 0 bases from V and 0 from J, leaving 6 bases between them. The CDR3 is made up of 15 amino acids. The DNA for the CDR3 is TGTGCCACCAGTGATTTGAGGCGGAGCACAGATACGCAGTATTTT. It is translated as CATSDLRRSTDTQYF.

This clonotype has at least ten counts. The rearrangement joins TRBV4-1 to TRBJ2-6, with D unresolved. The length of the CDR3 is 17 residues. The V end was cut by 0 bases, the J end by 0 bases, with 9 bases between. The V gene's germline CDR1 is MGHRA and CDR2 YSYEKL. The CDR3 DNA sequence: TGCGCCAGCAGCCAAGATGTGGGTTTCTCTGGGGCCAACGTCCTGACTTTC. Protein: CASSQDVGFSGANVLTF.

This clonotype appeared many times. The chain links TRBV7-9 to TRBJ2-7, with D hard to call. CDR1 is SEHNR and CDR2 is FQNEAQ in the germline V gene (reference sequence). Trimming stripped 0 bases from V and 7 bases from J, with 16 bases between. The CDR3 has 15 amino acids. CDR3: CASSLAADGLGEQYF. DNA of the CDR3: TGTGCCAGCAGCTTAGCGGCGGACGGCCTTGGGGAGCAGTACTTC.